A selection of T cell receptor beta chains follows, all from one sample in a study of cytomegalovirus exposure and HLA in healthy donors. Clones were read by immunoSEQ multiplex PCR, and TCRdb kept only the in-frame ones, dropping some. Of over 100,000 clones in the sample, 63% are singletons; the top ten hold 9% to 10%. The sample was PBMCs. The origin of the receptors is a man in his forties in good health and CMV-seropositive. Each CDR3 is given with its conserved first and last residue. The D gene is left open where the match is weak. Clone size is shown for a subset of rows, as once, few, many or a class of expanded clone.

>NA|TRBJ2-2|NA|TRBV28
CASSNKIRGAGELFF
TGTGCCAGCAGCAATAAAATTAGGGGTGCCGGGGAGCTGTTTTTT
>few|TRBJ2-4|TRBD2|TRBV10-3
CAISLASGSKNIQYF
TGTGCCATCAGTCTGGCTAGCGGGAGTAAAAACATTCAGTACTTC
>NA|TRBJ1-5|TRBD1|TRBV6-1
CASSEQGGSNQPQHF
TGTGCCAGCAGTGAACAGGGGGGTAGCAATCAGCCCCAGCATTTT
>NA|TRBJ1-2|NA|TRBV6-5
CASSYSSPSTGGYTF
TGTGCCAGCAGTTACTCGAGCCCCTCAACGGGGGGCTACACCTTC
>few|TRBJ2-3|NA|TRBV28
CASSPGSEVDTQYF
TGTGCCAGCAGTCCCGGGAGTGAGGTAGATACGCAGTATTTT
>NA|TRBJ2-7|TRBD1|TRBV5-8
CASSLAGTGDINEQYF
TGTGCCAGCAGCTTGGCCGGGACAGGGGATATCAACGAGCAGTACTTC
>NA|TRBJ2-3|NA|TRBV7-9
CASSFTRGSTDTQYF
TGTGCCAGCAGCTTTACGCGCGGGAGCACAGATACGCAGTATTTT
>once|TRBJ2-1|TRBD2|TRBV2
CASRATSGSYNEQFF
TGTGCCAGCAGGGCTACTAGCGGTTCCTACAATGAGCAGTTCTTC
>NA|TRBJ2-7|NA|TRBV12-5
CASGTPGGNYEQYF
TGTGCTAGTGGTACCCCCGGAGGTAACTACGAGCAGTACTTC
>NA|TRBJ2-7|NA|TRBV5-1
CASSASPGLPYEQYF
TGCGCCAGCAGCGCCTCGCCGGGACTCCCCTACGAGCAGTACTTC
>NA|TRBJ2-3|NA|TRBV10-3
CAIGPTGFLTDTQYF
TGTGCCATCGGACCTACAGGGTTCCTCACAGATACGCAGTATTTT
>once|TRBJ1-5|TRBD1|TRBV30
CAWSHGTGSFSNQPQHF
TGTGCCTGGAGTCACGGGACAGGGTCCTTTAGCAATCAGCCCCAGCATTTT
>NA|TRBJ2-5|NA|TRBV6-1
CASSEAGTQGTQYF
TGTGCCAGCAGTGAAGCCGGGACTCAGGGGACCCAGTACTTC
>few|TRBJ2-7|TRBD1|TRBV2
CASMGQTLYEQYF
TGTGCCAGCATGGGACAGACCTTATACGAGCAGTACTTC
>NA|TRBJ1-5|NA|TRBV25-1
CASSANQGWGDQPQHF
TGTGCCAGCAGCGCAAACCAGGGCTGGGGGGATCAGCCCCAGCATTTT
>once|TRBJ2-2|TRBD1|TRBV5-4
CASRPEGGPTGELFF
TGTGCCAGCAGACCTGAAGGGGGCCCCACCGGGGAGCTGTTTTTT
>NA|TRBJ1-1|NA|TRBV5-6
CASSLIRQGGTEAFF
TGTGCCAGCAGCTTGATCCGGCAGGGTGGGACTGAAGCTTTCTTT
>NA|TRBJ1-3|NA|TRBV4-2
CASSQVNTGMSSGNTIYF
TGTGCCAGCAGCCAAGTAAATACAGGGATGAGCTCTGGAAACACCATATATTTT
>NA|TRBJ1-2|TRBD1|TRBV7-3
CASSRGQGPNYGYTF
TGTGCCAGCAGCCGGGGACAGGGTCCTAACTATGGCTACACCTTC
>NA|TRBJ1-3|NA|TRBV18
CASSLTGTGNTIYF
TGTGCCAGCTCCCTTACAGGGACTGGAAACACCATATATTTT
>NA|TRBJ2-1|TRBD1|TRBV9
CASSAGTDNEQFF
TGTGCCAGCAGCGCCGGGACAGACAATGAGCAGTTCTTC
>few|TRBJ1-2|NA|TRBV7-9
CASSLGGLGYGYTF
TGTGCCAGCAGCTTAGGGGGCCTAGGCTATGGCTACACCTTC
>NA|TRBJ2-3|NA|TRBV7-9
CASSFETPSTDTQYF
TGTGCCAGCAGCTTTGAGACACCGAGCACAGATACGCAGTATTTT
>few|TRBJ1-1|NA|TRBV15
CATSRAGFLNTEAFF
TGTGCCACCAGCAGAGCAGGGTTTTTGAACACTGAAGCTTTCTTT
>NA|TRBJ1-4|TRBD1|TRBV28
CASSSTGTANEKLFF
TGTGCCAGCAGTTCAACAGGGACAGCTAATGAAAAACTGTTTTTT
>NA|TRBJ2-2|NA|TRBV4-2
CAAGEGSNTGELFF
TGTGCCGCCGGGGAAGGGTCGAACACCGGGGAGCTGTTTTTT
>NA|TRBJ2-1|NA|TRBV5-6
CASSFGRSNEQFF
TGTGCCAGCAGCTTCGGGAGAAGCAATGAGCAGTTCTTC
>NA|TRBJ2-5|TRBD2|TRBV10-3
CAIGSGTIEETQYF
TGTGCCATTGGTAGCGGGACGATTGAAGAGACCCAGTACTTC